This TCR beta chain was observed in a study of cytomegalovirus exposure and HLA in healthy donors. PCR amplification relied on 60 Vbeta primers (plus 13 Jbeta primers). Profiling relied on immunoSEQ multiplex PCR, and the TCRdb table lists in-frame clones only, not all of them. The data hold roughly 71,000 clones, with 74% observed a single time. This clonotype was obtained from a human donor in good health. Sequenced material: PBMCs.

In nucleotides, the CDR3 is TGTGCCAGCAGCCCGCGGACAACCTACGAGCAGTACTTC. Translating gives CASSPRTTYEQYF. The chain joins TRBV11-2 to TRBJ2-7; D might be TRBD1 (5 bases). This CDR3 contains 13 residues. V lost 5 bases and J lost 2, with 10 bases in between. In germline, CDR1 is SGHAT, CDR2 FQNNGV.